This record concerns one T cell receptor beta chain sequence. The record originates from a study of cytomegalovirus exposure and HLA in healthy donors. Clones were read by immunoSEQ multiplex PCR, and TCRdb kept only the in-frame ones, dropping some. The sample lists over 250,000 clones, roughly 87% seen once, with over 1% in the top ten. The sample consisted of PBMCs. This clonotype was sampled from a woman in her twenties or thirties in good health and CMV-seropositive.

This CDR3 is CASSETTSSYNEQFF. The CDR3 DNA reads TGTGCCAGCAGTGAAACGACTAGCTCCTACAATGAGCAGTTCTTC. The V and J genes are TRBV2 and TRBJ2-1; possibly TRBD2 for D (6 bases). Germline assignment: CDR1 SNHLY and CDR2 FYNNEI. The CDR3 sequence is 15 residues long. Trimming took 2 bases from V and 0 from J, leaving 8 bases between them.